The 29 T cell receptor beta chains reported below all come from one sample, sequenced in a study of blood T cell repertoires in COVID-19. TCRdb keeps only in-frame clones here, not all; method: immunoSEQ multiplex PCR. This table holds 380,000 or so clones, 75% to 90% found once. Material: peripheral blood. The receptors were gathered from a woman in her fifties or sixties with COVID-19, enrolled during active disease.

The genes are TRBV5-1 and TRBJ1-5; D is ambiguous. The V and J ends lost 0 bases and 3 bases respectively, with 7 bases between them. This CDR3 contains 14 residues. The germline gives CDR1 SGHRS, CDR2 YFSETQ. The DNA for the CDR3 is TGCGCCAGCAGCTTGGGACAAATCAATCAGCCCCAGCATTTT. This translates into CASSLGQINQPQHF.

This chain links TRBV29-1 with TRBJ1-2; 7 nucleotides line up with TRBD1. The CDR3 has 15 residues. V was clipped by 4 bases and J by 0 bases; unmatched bases: 8. Germline assignment: CDR1 SQVTM and CDR2 ANQGSEA. CDR3 residues: CSVVGDSRTNYGYTF. DNA of the CDR3: TGCAGCGTTGTAGGGGACAGTCGTACTAACTATGGCTACACCTTC.

The chain couples TRBV2 to TRBJ2-1, with unresolved D. V was cut by 1 base and J by 8 bases, with 3 bases left in between. The CDR3 totals 11 residues. The germline gives CDR1 SNHLY, CDR2 FYNNEI. The CDR3 is CASSEGDEQFF. DNA for the CDR3: TGTGCCAGCAGTGAAGGCGATGAGCAGTTCTTC.

This clone has a single count. This sequence joins TRBV7-9 and TRBJ1-1; D is undetermined. Germline lookup yields CDR1 SEHNR and CDR2 FQNEAQ (reference sequence). The CDR3 is 13 residues long. Trimming left V 5 bases short and J 1 base short, with 8 bases between. This chain's CDR3 is CASSPSGNTEAFF. The CDR3 DNA is TGTGCCAGCAGCCCTAGTGGGAACACTGAAGCTTTCTTT.

The gene calls are TRBV18 and TRBJ1-2; D might be TRBD1 (6 bases). Trimming pared 2 bases from V and 3 bases from J, leaving 10 bases between. CDR1 KGHSH and CDR2 LQKENI come from the germline V gene. The CDR3 covers 14 residues. This CDR3 reads CASSPGGADYGYTF. The CDR3 DNA is TGTGCCAGCTCACCAGGGGGCGCGGACTATGGCTACACCTTC.

The chain employs TRBV5-1 and TRBJ1-6; no clear D. CDR3 size: 15 residues. Germline values: CDR1 SGHRS, CDR2 YFSETQ. Between the trimmed V and J ends, which lost 4 bases and 17 bases, there was a span of 25 bases. The chain's CDR3 is CASSLSPGIPVTFHF. Here the CDR3 DNA reads TGCGCCAGCAGCCTGAGTCCGGGGATCCCAGTTACCTTCCACTTT.

The V and J genes are TRBV7-8 and TRBJ1-2; 7 nucleotides align to TRBD1. Germline V gene lookup returns CDR1 SGHVS and CDR2 FQNEAQ. Trimming removed 5 bases from V and 5 bases from J; junction bases left unmatched: 5. The CDR3 runs 13 residues. The CDR3 loop reads CASSVDRVYGYTF. CDR3 DNA sequence: TGTGCCAGCAGCGTCGACAGGGTATATGGCTACACCTTC.

The genes are TRBV11-2 and TRBJ1-1, with D unclear. Germline CDR1 is SGHAT and CDR2 is FQNNGV. This CDR3 has 13 amino acids. V shed 4 bases and J shed 3 bases, with 9 bases lying between them. The CDR3 DNA follows: TGTGCCAGCAGCTACACCACAGACACTGAAGCTTTCTTT. Protein product: CASSYTTDTEAFF.

The chain combines TRBV4-2 with TRBJ1-6, with D hard to call. Trimming removed 0 bases from V and 6 bases from J, with 9 bases in between. The CDR3 sequence is 15 residues long. The germline V gene has CDR1 LGHNA and CDR2 YNFKEQ. This CDR3 reads CASSQEIAGNSPLHF. The CDR3 nucleotides are TGTGCCAGCAGCCAAGAGATTGCGGGTAATTCACCCCTCCACTTT.

The V and J genes are TRBV4-3 and TRBJ1-2; 11 bases match TRBD1. Germline CDR1 LGHNA, CDR2 YSLEER. CDR3 size: 17 residues. J lost 2 bases, V lost 4 bases, and 9 bases had no gene match. This CDR3 reads CASSPTTRTGGNYGYTF. The CDR3 nucleotides are TGCGCCAGCAGCCCGACCACTCGGACAGGGGGCAACTATGGCTACACCTTC.

The chain joins TRBV6-2 or TRBV6-3 to TRBJ1-1; 8 nucleotides align to TRBD1. The V gene's germline CDR1 is MNHEY and CDR2 SVGEGT. CDR3 length equals 14 residues. Germline trimming cut 5 bases from V and 1 base from J; bases unmatched to any gene: 3. Here the CDR3 reads CASSITGGNTEAFF. CDR3 DNA: TGTGCCAGCAGTATAACAGGGGGGAACACTGAAGCTTTCTTT.

This chain connects TRBV6-5 to TRBJ1-5, with D tentatively TRBD1 (5 bases). The germline V and J ends were trimmed by 2 bases and 6 bases, with 14 bases remaining between them. CDR1 MNHEY and CDR2 SVGAGI come from the germline V gene. The CDR3 consists of 15 residues. CDR3 sequence: CASSYNPGSGQPQHF. The DNA for the CDR3 is TGTGCCAGCAGTTACAATCCAGGGTCGGGTCAGCCCCAGCATTTT.

The chain combines TRBV6-5 with TRBJ1-3; TRBD1 aligns across 7 bases. Unmatched junction bases numbered 4, after V lost 0 bases and J lost 11 bases. Germline values: CDR1 MNHEY, CDR2 SVGAGI. The CDR3 runs to 13 residues. In DNA form, the CDR3 reads TGTGCCAGCAGTTACTCTGGGCAGGGGGCCATATATTTT. Its translation: CASSYSGQGAIYF.

The CDR3 sequence: CASSLTDSEAFF. As DNA, the CDR3 is TGTGCCAGCAGCCTTACGGACAGTGAAGCTTTCTTT. This chain links TRBV3-1 (or the pseudogene TRBV3-2) with TRBJ1-1; tentatively, D is TRBD1 (6 bases). This CDR3 is built from 12 residues. Deletions cut 4 bases from V and 7 bases from J, with 10 bases between. Per germline, CDR1 LGHDT and CDR2 YNNKEL (reference sequence).

This chain connects TRBV5-1 to TRBJ2-6; TRBD1 is a possible D gene (6 bases). Trimming shortened V by 0 bases and J by 0 bases, and 13 bases separated the two germline ends. The germline gives CDR1 SGHRS, CDR2 YFSETQ. The CDR3 is 18 residues long. The CDR3, as DNA: TGCGCCAGCAGCTTGGGGACAGCGTGGAGCTCTGGGGCCAACGTCCTGACTTTC. Its protein is CASSLGTAWSSGANVLTF.

This clone showed up just once. The rearrangement uses TRBV10-3 and TRBJ1-2; 10 bases match TRBD1. The CDR3 covers 16 residues. V shed 5 bases and J 4 bases; nucleotides not matched to a gene: 10. The V gene's germline CDR1 is ENHRY and CDR2 SYGVKD. CDR3 in DNA: TGTGCCATCAGTTCCGGGACAGGGGTGGTTGCCTATGGCTACACCTTC. It yields the protein CAISSGTGVVAYGYTF.

The chain couples TRBV5-5 to TRBJ2-7; D is undetermined. The germline CDR1 and CDR2 sequences are SGHKS and YYEKEE (reference sequence). V lost 6 bases and J lost 5, with 21 bases in between. The CDR3 runs 15 residues. The CDR3 DNA follows: TGTGCCAGCACCTACTTATCCCCGAGTCTAGACGAGCAGTACTTC. Protein: CASTYLSPSLDEQYF. The whole variable domain, filled in from reference TRBV5-5 and TRBJ2-7, reads DAGVTQSPTHLIKTRGQQVTLRCSPISGHKSVSWYQQVLGQGPQFIFQYYEKEERGRGNFPDRFSARQFPNYSSELNVNALLLGDSALYLCASTYLSPSLDEQYFGPGTRLTVT.

The CDR3 loop is CASVLTSGYYNEQFF. The CDR3 region has the DNA TGTGCCAGCGTACTGACTAGCGGCTATTACAATGAGCAGTTCTTC. The rearrangement joins TRBV6-5 to TRBJ2-1; the match to TRBD2 covers 9 bases. Trimming removed 8 bases from V and 4 bases from J; junction bases left unmatched: 9. In germline, CDR1 is MNHEY, CDR2 SVGAGI. The CDR3 consists of 15 residues.

The J gene is TRBJ2-4, the V gene TRBV6-5; D gene unclear. Germline V gene lookup returns CDR1 MNHEY and CDR2 SVGAGI. The CDR3 sequence is 15 residues long. The V gene lost 0 bases and the J gene lost 6 bases, with 12 bases spanning the gap. The CDR3 nucleotides read TGTGCCAGCAGTTACTCGGGCCCACCCACAAACATTCAGTACTTC. Amino acids: CASSYSGPPTNIQYF.

J is TRBJ1-2 and V is TRBV15, with D possibly matching TRBD1 (5 bases). Germline lookup yields CDR1 LNHNV and CDR2 YYDKDF (reference sequence). V gave up 0 bases and J gave up 4 bases, with 12 bases separating them. The CDR3 has 15 residues. The CDR3 nucleotides read TGTGCCACCAGCAGAGATCAGGGCAGCCCCTATGGCTACACCTTC. Translated: CATSRDQGSPYGYTF. The full variable domain, in which reference TRBV15 and TRBJ1-2 provide the parts outside the CDR3, is DAMVIQNPRYQVTQFGKPVTLSCSQTLNHNVMYWYQQKSSQAPKLLFHYYDKDFNNEADTPDNFQSRRPNTSFCFLDIRSPGLGDTAMYLCATSRDQGSPYGYTFGSGTRLTVV.

The rearrangement joins TRBV11-3 to TRBJ2-2; weak D call: TRBD2 (5 bases). V was cut by 5 bases and J by 0 bases, with 10 bases left in between. CDR3 length: 15 residues. Germline V CDR1 and CDR2: SGHNT, YENEEA. DNA of the CDR3: TGTGCCAGCAGCCCGGGGTCCGCGAACACCGGGGAGCTGTTTTTT. Translation: CASSPGSANTGELFF.

The chain employs TRBV19 and TRBJ2-7; 9 bases match TRBD1. CDR3 length: 18 amino acids. CDR1 LNHDA and CDR2 SQIVND come from the germline V gene (reference sequence). V was clipped by 7 bases and J by 1 base; unmatched bases: 17. Here the CDR3 reads CASIAKPNRDRVSYEQYF. The CDR3 DNA reads TGTGCCAGTATCGCTAAACCTAACCGGGACAGGGTGTCCTACGAGCAGTACTTC.

The rearrangement joins TRBV7-9 to TRBJ2-3, with TRBD2 matching 9 bases. V was clipped by 6 bases and J by 7 bases; unmatched bases: 11. CDR1 SEHNR and CDR2 FQNEAQ come from the germline V gene (reference sequence). CDR3 size: 15 residues. The CDR3 DNA sequence: TGTGCCAGCAGTCTTCTAGCGGGGCAGGTGAATACGCAGTATTTT. It yields the protein CASSLLAGQVNTQYF. The complete variable domain, with remaining parts taken from reference TRBV7-9 and TRBJ2-3, reads DTGVSQNPRHKITKRGQNVTFRCDPISEHNRLYWYRQTLGQGPEFLTYFQNEAQLEKSRLLSDRFSAERPKGSFSTLEIQRTEQGDSAMYLCASSLLAGQVNTQYFGPGTRLTVL.

The chain uses TRBV19 and TRBJ1-5; 8 bases align to TRBD1. This CDR3 comprises 14 residues. V shed 8 bases and J 2 bases; nucleotides not matched to a gene: 5. Looked up from germline, CDR1 is LNHDA and CDR2 is SQIVND (reference sequence). This CDR3 is CASSDRGGNQPQHF. The CDR3 nucleotides are TGTGCCAGTTCAGACAGGGGTGGCAATCAGCCCCAGCATTTT.

The chain joins TRBV18 to TRBJ1-3; unclear D gene. Germline lookup yields CDR1 KGHSH and CDR2 LQKENI. The CDR3 spans 16 residues. With 2 bases removed from V and 0 bases from J, the gap between germline ends came to 11 bases. The CDR3 DNA reads as TGTGCCAGCTCACCAGAGGGAGCCTTCTCTGGAAACACCATATATTTT. Encoded protein: CASSPEGAFSGNTIYF.

J is TRBJ1-6 and V is TRBV14; no definite D call. V was trimmed by 1 base and J by 9 bases, leaving 13 bases between them. Germline V gives CDR1 SGHDN, CDR2 FVKESK. The CDR3 consists of 15 residues. DNA of the CDR3: TGTGCCAGCAGCCAAGTGGCTGGCGGGAGTTCACCCCTCCACTTT. Its translation: CASSQVAGGSSPLHF.

The J gene is TRBJ2-2, the V gene TRBV28, with D possibly TRBD1 on 6 matching bases. V shed 6 bases and J shed 6 bases, with 17 bases lying between them. This CDR3 region has 15 residues. Germline CDR1 MDHEN, CDR2 SYDVKM. As DNA, the CDR3 is TGTGCCAGCAGGACTCCACAGGGTTGGGCCGGGGAGCTGTTTTTT. This codes for CASRTPQGWAGELFF.

The chain is built from TRBV6-6 and TRBJ1-2, with TRBD1 matching over 10 bases. The CDR3 runs 11 residues. Germline CDR1 and CDR2: MNHNY and SVGAGI (reference sequence). The V and J ends lost 4 bases and 12 bases, in that order; junction bases with no gene match: 2. CDR3 sequence (DNA): TGTGCCAGCAGTTCGACAGGGGGCGACACCTTC. Amino acids: CASSSTGGDTF.

The chain has TRBV9 and TRBJ2-5, with 8 positions matching TRBD1. The CDR3 sequence is 13 residues long. Germline values: CDR1 SGDLS, CDR2 YYNGEE. The V and J ends lost 3 bases and 5 bases, in that order; junction bases with no gene match: 3. The CDR3, as DNA: TGTGCCAGCAGCGGATACAGGGGGGAGACCCAGTACTTC. This translates into CASSGYRGETQYF. The variable domain in full, completed from reference TRBV9 and TRBJ2-5, reads DSGVTQTPKHLITATGQRVTLRCSPRSGDLSVYWYQQSLDQGLQFLIQYYNGEERAKGNILERFSAQQFPDLHSELNLSSLELGDSALYFCASSGYRGETQYFGPGTRLLVL.